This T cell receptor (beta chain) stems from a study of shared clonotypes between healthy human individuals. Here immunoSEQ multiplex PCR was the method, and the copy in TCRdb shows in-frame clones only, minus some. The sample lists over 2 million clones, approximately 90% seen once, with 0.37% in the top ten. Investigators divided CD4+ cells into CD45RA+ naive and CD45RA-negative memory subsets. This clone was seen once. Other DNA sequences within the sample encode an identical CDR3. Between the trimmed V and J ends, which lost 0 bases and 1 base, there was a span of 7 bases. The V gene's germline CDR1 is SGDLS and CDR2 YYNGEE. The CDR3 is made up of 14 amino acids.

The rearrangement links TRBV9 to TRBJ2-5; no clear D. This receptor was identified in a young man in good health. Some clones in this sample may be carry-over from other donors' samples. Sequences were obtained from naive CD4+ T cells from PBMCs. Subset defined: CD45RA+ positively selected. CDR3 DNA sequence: TGTGCCAGCAGCGTAGGTAGAGGCCAAGAGACCCAGTACTTC. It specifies CASSVGRGQETQYF.